This T cell receptor (beta chain) was found in a study of liver allograft versus peripheral blood T cells. Study-wide background: The authors compared T cell receptor repertoires in transplanted livers with recipients' peripheral blood repertoires. Study results and caveats: Inside liver allografts, T cell receptor repertoires reportedly diverged from the repertoires found in peripheral blood.

This CDR3 is 16 amino acids long. After removal of 3 bases from V and 3 bases from J, the junction contained 5 bases not matched to a gene. Germline V gene sequence: CDR1 MNHEY, CDR2 SMNVEV (reference sequence). One entry per CDR3 protein, called by TCRdb with MiXCR from the reads. The sample has about 1,000 distinct CDR3 sequences, 39% seen once; the top ten hold 55% to 75%. This clonotype has ten or more counts. Antigen specificity is unknown. V usage is TRBV27 and J usage is TRBJ2-7; TRBD2 matches 13 bases. This sequence originates from a human patient who had a liver transplant. The graft donor may be the source of some T cells. The CDR3 region has the DNA TGTGCCAGCAGTTTGACTAGCGGGAGGCCAATCTACGAGCAGTACTTC. Translating gives CASSLTSGRPIYEQYF.